Listed below are T cell receptor beta chains from one sample, sequenced in a study of immune heterogeneity within non-small cell lung tumors. MiXCR, run by TCRdb on the multiplex PCR reads, gives a single entry per CDR3 protein. The sample holds about 15,000 distinct CDR3 sequences, under 35% seen once. Sequencing was done on a sample of lung tumor tissue. All receptors come from a woman aged 50 to 65 with non-small cell lung cancer. The conserved cysteine and the conserved F or W are not part of the CDR3 here.

j_call	v_call	cdr3_length	cdr3_aa
TRBJ1-2	TRBV7-9	10	ASSSPRDGYT
TRBJ1-2	TRBV6-1	9	ASSQGSGYT
TRBJ2-3	TRBV7-2	12	ASSLDQGADTQY
TRBJ2-7	TRBV7-6	12	ASSLGPQAYEQY
TRBJ1-5	TRBV6-5	11	ASSYGSYQPQH
TRBJ1-6	TRBV6-2/TRBV6-3	14	ASSYSGSSYNSPLH
TRBJ2-7	TRBV20-1	11	SARRGGVNEQY
TRBJ1-2	TRBV30	10	AWSVVGAGYT
TRBJ2-5	TRBV5-6	9	ASSITETQY
TRBJ1-6	TRBV19	11	ASSIIGNSPLH
TRBJ1-2	TRBV3-1	14	ASSQTLGGGGYGYT
TRBJ2-1	TRBV20-1	12	SARTSGRGNEQF
TRBJ2-7	TRBV7-8	12	ASSNSGGPGEQY
TRBJ2-3	TRBV19	13	ASQVGTGNTDTQY
TRBJ1-2	TRBV3-1	11	ASSLGQEGGYT
TRBJ1-2	TRBV24-1	12	ATSDAGTGSDYT
TRBJ2-7	TRBV7-3	15	ASRPVHPGRERREQH
TRBJ1-2	TRBV2	9	ASSEKEFYT
TRBJ2-5	TRBV11-3	13	ASSRNQGAGETQY
TRBJ1-1	TRBV30	11	AWRGQGYTEAF
TRBJ2-1	TRBV6-1	13	ASRSLAGGPSEQF